The 31 T cell receptor beta chains below were found in one sample sequenced in a study of shared clonotypes between healthy human individuals. Data came from immunoSEQ multiplex PCR; TCRdb stores just in-frame clones and leaves some out. The data show around 2.5 million clones, with more than 85% seen just once and around 0.37% held by the top ten. Sequencing was carried out using naive CD4+ T cells from PBMCs. The subset is: CD45RA+ positively selected. The origin of the receptors is a man younger than 35 in good health. Some clones in this sample may be carry-over from other donors' samples.

This chain uses TRBV18 with TRBJ1-2, with 9 bases fitting TRBD1. Germline CDR1 reads KGHSH; CDR2 reads LQKENI. Trimming removed 5 bases from V and 12 bases from J; junction bases left unmatched: 13. The CDR3 extends over 14 amino acids. The CDR3 region is CASSGFRDRDLHTF. CDR3 coding DNA: TGTGCCAGCTCAGGATTCCGGGACAGGGACTTGCACACCTTC.

V and J are TRBV25-1 and TRBJ1-2, with TRBD1 as a possible D gene (6 bases). The ends were cut back, 3 bases at V and 5 bases at J, with 10 bases in the middle. This CDR3 region has 13 residues. From germline, CDR1 is MGHDK and CDR2 SYGVNS. DNA of the CDR3: TGTGCCAGCAGTGAGGACAGCAGATATGGCTACACCTTC. This codes for CASSEDSRYGYTF.

This sequence joins TRBV11-2 and TRBJ2-5; tentative D call: TRBD2 (6 bases). Per the germline V gene, CDR1 is SGHAT and CDR2 is FQNNGV. CDR3 length: 14 residues. The V end was cut by 0 bases, the J end by 2 bases, with 7 bases between. The CDR3 protein is CASSLDGSQETQYF. The CDR3 region has the DNA TGTGCCAGCAGCTTAGACGGGAGTCAAGAGACCCAGTACTTC.

This chain connects TRBV9 to TRBJ2-2, with D hard to call. Germline V gene lookup returns CDR1 SGDLS and CDR2 YYNGEE. V dropped 5 bases and J dropped 4 bases, with 9 bases sitting between them. This CDR3 spans 13 amino acids. In nucleotides, the CDR3 is TGTGCCAGCAGTGCATTCTCCACCGGGGAGCTGTTTTTT. Protein product: CASSAFSTGELFF.

V usage is TRBV7-3 and J usage is TRBJ2-5, with TRBD2 matching 8 bases. The CDR3 is 14 residues long. V dropped 5 bases and J dropped 5; count of bases not matched to a gene: 7. Germline CDR1 is SGHTA and CDR2 is FQGTGA. The CDR3 protein is CASSKSGSAETQYF. CDR3 DNA sequence: TGTGCCAGCAGCAAAAGCGGGAGTGCGGAGACCCAGTACTTC.

This clone was detected only a few times. This CDR3 is also generated by other DNA sequences in the sample. The V call is TRBV29-1, the J call TRBJ2-7; TRBD1 agrees at 9 bases. Germline CDR1 SQVTM, CDR2 ANQGSEA. The CDR3 is 13 amino acids. J was trimmed by 0 bases and V by 6 bases; bases with no gene match: 3. The CDR3 sequence is CSVPGQGSYEQYF. The CDR3 DNA is TGCAGCGTGCCGGGACAGGGCTCCTACGAGCAGTACTTC.

The genes are TRBV2 and TRBJ1-1; perhaps TRBD1 as D (5 bases). Germline CDR1 reads SNHLY; CDR2 reads FYNNEI. The CDR3 is made up of 11 amino acids. The V end was cut by 8 bases, the J end by 8 bases, with 12 bases between. In DNA form, the CDR3 reads TGTGCCAGCTCGAGGGACCAAGAAGCTTTCTTT. It specifies CASSRDQEAFF.

The chain has TRBV6-6 and TRBJ1-4; D is unclear. V was cut by 6 bases and J by 8 bases, with 10 bases left in between. Germline V CDR1 and CDR2: MNHNY, SVGAGI (reference sequence). This CDR3 is built from 12 residues. CDR3 nucleotide sequence: TGTGCCAGCAGCCCTGACCGGGAAAAACTGTTTTTT. Amino acids: CASSPDREKLFF.

The chain joins TRBV6-1 to TRBJ1-4; 8 bases match TRBD1. V lost 4 bases to trimming and J lost 8 bases; unmatched junction nucleotides: 9. Germline-derived CDR1 and CDR2 are MNHNS and SASEGT. CDR3 length: 15 residues. The CDR3 loop reads CASSVGWTGREKLFF. As DNA, the CDR3 is TGTGCCAGCAGTGTTGGGTGGACAGGGAGGGAAAAACTGTTTTTT.

The gene calls are TRBV11-2 and TRBJ1-6; D is uncertain. This CDR3 has 15 residues. Germline-derived CDR1 and CDR2 are SGHAT and FQNNGV. Trimming removed 2 bases at V and 4 bases at J, with 9 bases between. The CDR3 is CASSLLGSYNSPLHF. The DNA of the CDR3 is TGTGCCAGCAGCTTACTTGGCAGTTATAATTCACCCCTCCACTTT.

The chain has TRBV27 and TRBJ2-7; either TRBD1 or TRBD2 may fit D (6 bases each). This CDR3 is built from 15 residues. Trimming removed 7 bases at V and 3 bases at J, with 19 bases between. From germline, CDR1 is MNHEY and CDR2 SMNVEV (reference sequence). The CDR3 loop is CASITGGGPSYEQYF. The CDR3 coding sequence is TGTGCCAGCATTACCGGGGGCGGCCCTAGCTACGAGCAGTACTTC.

The chain is built from TRBV11-1 and TRBJ2-1; TRBD2 agrees at 12 bases. The CDR3 has 18 amino acids. With V trimmed by 4 bases and J by 2 bases, 9 bases remained unmatched. Germline V gene data show CDR1 as SGHAT and CDR2 as FQDESV (reference sequence). CDR3 amino acids: CASSSLAGGRPPYNEQFF. DNA for the CDR3: TGTGCCAGCAGCTCTCTAGCGGGAGGGCGACCTCCCTACAATGAGCAGTTCTTC.

This clone is a singleton in its sample. This chain connects TRBV6-1 to TRBJ2-1; the match to TRBD1 covers 9 bases. The J segment lost 6 bases and the V segment lost 6 bases, leaving 9 bases of the junction unmatched. Germline-derived CDR1 and CDR2 are MNHNS and SASEGT. The CDR3 sequence is 15 residues long. In nucleotides, the CDR3 is TGTGCCAGCAGCGCAAGGGGACAGGGCTTCAATGAGCAGTTCTTC. Translated, it gives CASSARGQGFNEQFF.

V is TRBV7-3 and J is TRBJ1-1; D possibly corresponds to TRBD1 (6 bases). Germline loops: CDR1 SGHTA, CDR2 FQGTGA. This CDR3 has 13 amino acids. V shed 0 bases and J shed 7 bases, with 9 bases lying between them. CDR3 nucleotides: TGTGCCAGCAGCTTAACGGGGGCAGGTGAAGCTTTCTTT. It encodes CASSLTGAGEAFF.

J is TRBJ2-1 and V is TRBV19; 7 bases are shared with TRBD2. CDR1 LNHDA and CDR2 SQIVND come from the germline V gene (reference sequence). The CDR3 length is 15 residues. With V trimmed by 1 base and J by 5 bases, 5 bases remained unmatched. The CDR3 nucleotides read TGTGCCAGTAGTATAGTAGCGGGTGTGAACAATGAGCAGTTCTTC. Translated, it gives CASSIVAGVNNEQFF.

This chain links TRBV7-9 with TRBJ2-2; 10 bases align to TRBD2. This CDR3 has 15 residues. Germline V gene data show CDR1 as SEHNR and CDR2 as FQNEAQ (reference sequence). Germline trimming cut 5 bases from V and 5 bases from J; bases unmatched to any gene: 5. The CDR3 nucleotides read TGTGCCAGCAGCCCAGCGGGAGGGAAGACCGGGGAGCTGTTTTTT. This codes for CASSPAGGKTGELFF.

V gene TRBV1 combines with J gene TRBJ1-4; the table's D call, TRBD1, has no DNA check behind it. TRBV1 is assigned pseudogene status. CDR3 size: 16 residues. The CDR3 is CTSSQPNRVANEKLFF. In DNA form, the CDR3 reads TGCACCAGCAGCCAACCTAACAGGGTGGCTAATGAAAAACTGTTTTTT.

To note about this clone: The sample contains more than one DNA sequence encoding this CDR3. This sequence joins TRBV28 and TRBJ2-1; 10 nucleotides align to TRBD2. Germline V lookup: CDR1 MDHEN, CDR2 SYDVKM. Unmatched junction bases numbered 7, after V lost 8 bases and J lost 3 bases. This CDR3 contains 15 residues. The CDR3 DNA is TGTGCCAGCCTTATAGCGGGAGGCCTCTACAATGAGCAGTTCTTC. Translating gives CASLIAGGLYNEQFF.

V and J are TRBV11-2 and TRBJ2-1; 8 bases line up with TRBD2. V dropped 4 bases and J dropped 2; count of bases not matched to a gene: 4. There are 15 residues in the CDR3. Germline V gene sequence: CDR1 SGHAT, CDR2 FQNNGV. CDR3 amino acids: CASSSSGGAYNEQFF. In nucleotides, the CDR3 is TGTGCCAGCAGCTCGAGCGGGGGAGCCTACAATGAGCAGTTCTTC. The variable domain in full, with the rest retrieved from reference TRBV11-2 and TRBJ2-1, is EAGVAQSPRYKIIEKRQSVAFWCNPISGHATLYWYQQILGQGPKLLIQFQNNGVVDDSQLPKDRFSAERLKGVDSTLKIQPAKLEDSAVYLCASSSSGGAYNEQFFGPGTRLTVL.

The chain uses TRBV14 and TRBJ2-5, with unresolved D. The CDR3 has 13 residues. Trimming removed 1 base from V and 4 bases from J, with 7 bases in between. Germline V gene data show CDR1 as SGHDN and CDR2 as FVKESK. The CDR3 protein is CASSQVSVETQYF. CDR3 coding DNA: TGTGCCAGCAGCCAAGTTTCGGTAGAGACCCAGTACTTC.

The rearrangement links TRBV6-5 to TRBJ2-5; D is uncertain. The V gene lost 6 bases and the J gene lost 1 base, with 15 bases spanning the gap. The germline CDR1 and CDR2 sequences are MNHEY and SVGAGI. The CDR3 totals 15 residues. CDR3 sequence: CASSRRFYTQETQYF. In nucleotides, the CDR3 is TGTGCCAGCAGCCGCCGGTTTTACACCCAAGAGACCCAGTACTTC.

As regards this clone: This sample also contains other DNA sequences that code for the same CDR3. The chain has TRBV30 and TRBJ2-2; no reliable D call. The germline gives CDR1 GTSNPN, CDR2 SVGIG (reference sequence). The CDR3 loop spans 12 amino acids. Trimming took off 4 bases at V and 4 bases at J, with 7 bases between the two ends. CDR3 region: CAWTSGTGELFF. In DNA, the CDR3 is TGTGCCTGGACTTCAGGCACCGGGGAGCTGTTTTTT.

The V gene is TRBV11-2, the J gene TRBJ2-3; unclear D gene. V was trimmed by 0 bases and J by 4 bases, leaving 5 bases between them. The CDR3 totals 13 residues. From germline, CDR1 is SGHAT and CDR2 FQNNGV. The CDR3 reads CASSLDSADTQYF. The CDR3 nucleotides read TGTGCCAGCAGCTTAGATTCCGCAGATACGCAGTATTTT.

V and J are TRBV5-4 and TRBJ1-2, with D maybe TRBD1 (5 bases). CDR1 and CDR2 from the germline V gene are SGHNT and YYREEE (reference sequence). Between the trimmed V and J ends, which lost 4 bases and 5 bases, there was a span of 12 bases. The CDR3 covers 13 residues. In DNA, the CDR3 is TGTGCCAGCAGCCCTACAGACAGTTATGGCTACACCTTC. Residues: CASSPTDSYGYTF. Using reference TRBV5-4 and TRBJ1-2 for the parts outside the CDR3, the full variable domain is ETGVTQSPTHLIKTRGQQVTLRCSSQSGHNTVSWYQQALGQGPQFIFQYYREEENGRGNFPPRFSGLQFPNYSSELNVNALELDDSALYLCASSPTDSYGYTFGSGTRLTVV.

This sequence joins TRBV30 and TRBJ2-7, with 7 bases that match TRBD2. The CDR3 loop spans 13 amino acids. From germline, CDR1 is GTSNPN and CDR2 SVGIG (reference sequence). V shed 5 bases and J 1 base; nucleotides not matched to a gene: 5. CDR3 bases: TGTGCCTGGGGGACTATTGCTTCCTACGAGCAGTACTTC. This translates into CAWGTIASYEQYF.

Turning to this clone: Other DNA variants within this sample encode the same CDR3. The rearrangement joins TRBV19 to TRBJ1-5, with a tentative D call TRBD1 (5 bases). Germline V gives CDR1 LNHDA, CDR2 SQIVND (reference sequence). V lost 6 bases, J lost 2 bases, and 8 bases lay in between. CDR3 size: 13 residues. DNA for the CDR3: TGTGCCAGTAGGCCAGGGCGCAATCAGCCCCAGCATTTT. It encodes CASRPGRNQPQHF.

The chain uses TRBV29-1 and TRBJ2-7, with 7 bases that match TRBD1. CDR3 length: 14 residues. Germline CDR1 is SQVTM and CDR2 is ANQGSEA. The V gene end was trimmed by 4 bases and the J gene end by 0 bases; junction bases not matched to a gene: 6. The CDR3 sequence is CSVALTGNSYEQYF. CDR3 bases: TGCAGCGTTGCCCTGACAGGGAACTCCTACGAGCAGTACTTC.

V and J are TRBV4-1 and TRBJ2-3; D remains ambiguous. V was trimmed by 0 bases and J by 2 bases, leaving 9 bases between them. This CDR3 is 15 amino acids long. Germline-derived CDR1 and CDR2 are MGHRA and YSYEKL. The CDR3 bases are TGCGCCAGCAGCCAAGAATACGCTGACACAGATACGCAGTATTTT. As protein: CASSQEYADTDTQYF.

The chain couples TRBV5-4 to TRBJ1-1, with D uncertain. Germline V lookup: CDR1 SGHNT, CDR2 YYREEE (reference sequence). V was trimmed by 2 bases and J by 1 base, leaving 6 bases between them. This CDR3 has 13 residues. The CDR3 DNA sequence: TGTGCCAGCAGCTTAGAAACGAACACTGAAGCTTTCTTT. Translated, it gives CASSLETNTEAFF.

J is TRBJ2-5 and V is TRBV6-1, with 13 bases matching TRBD2. CDR3 length: 14 residues. From germline, CDR1 is MNHNS and CDR2 SASEGT. The ends lost 6 bases at V and 4 bases at J; junction bases unmatched: 2. Written as DNA, the CDR3 is TGTGCCAGCAGCCGACTAGCGGGAGGAGAGACCCAGTACTTC. Translation gives CASSRLAGGETQYF.

V is TRBV5-4 and J is TRBJ2-5; 7 nucleotides align to TRBD2. V gave up 4 bases and J gave up 1 base; unmatched junction bases: 10. This CDR3 is built from 16 residues. In germline, CDR1 is SGHNT, CDR2 YYREEE (reference sequence). CDR3 nucleotides: TGTGCCAGCAGCACACGAAGCGCTAGCGGCCAAGAGACCCAGTACTTC. The encoded protein is CASSTRSASGQETQYF.